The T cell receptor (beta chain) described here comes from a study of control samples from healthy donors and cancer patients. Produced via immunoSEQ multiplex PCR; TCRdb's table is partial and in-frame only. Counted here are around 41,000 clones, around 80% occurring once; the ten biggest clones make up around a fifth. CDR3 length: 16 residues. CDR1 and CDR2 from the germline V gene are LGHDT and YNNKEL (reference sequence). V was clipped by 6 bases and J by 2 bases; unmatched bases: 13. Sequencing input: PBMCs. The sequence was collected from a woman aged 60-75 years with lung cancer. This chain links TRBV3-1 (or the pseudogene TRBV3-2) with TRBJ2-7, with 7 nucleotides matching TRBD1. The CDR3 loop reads CASRGETTDRAYEQYF. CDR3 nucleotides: TGTGCCAGCAGAGGAGAGACCACAGACAGGGCCTACGAGCAGTACTTC.